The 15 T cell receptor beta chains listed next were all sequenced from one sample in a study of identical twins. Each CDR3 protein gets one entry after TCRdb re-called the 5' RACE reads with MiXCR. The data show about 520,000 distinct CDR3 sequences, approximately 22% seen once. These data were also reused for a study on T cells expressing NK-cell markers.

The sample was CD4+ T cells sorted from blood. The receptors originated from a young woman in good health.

DNA of the CDR3: TGTGCCAGCAGTTACGGACAGGCCCGGTGGACTGAAGCTTTCTTT. Its translation is CASSYGQARWTEAFF. This chain links TRBV6-5 with TRBJ1-1, with TRBD1 matching over 7 bases. The ends lost 2 bases at V and 5 bases at J; junction bases unmatched: 8. The CDR3 is 15 amino acids. CDR1 and CDR2 from the germline V gene are MNHEY and SVGAGI.

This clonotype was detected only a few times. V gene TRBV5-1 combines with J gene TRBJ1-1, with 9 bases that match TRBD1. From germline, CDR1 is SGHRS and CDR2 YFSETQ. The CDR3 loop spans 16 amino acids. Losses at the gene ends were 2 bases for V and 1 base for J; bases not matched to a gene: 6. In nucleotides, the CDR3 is TGCGCCAGCAGCTTCGCCCAGGGACAGGGGAACACTGAAGCTTTCTTT. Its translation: CASSFAQGQGNTEAFF.

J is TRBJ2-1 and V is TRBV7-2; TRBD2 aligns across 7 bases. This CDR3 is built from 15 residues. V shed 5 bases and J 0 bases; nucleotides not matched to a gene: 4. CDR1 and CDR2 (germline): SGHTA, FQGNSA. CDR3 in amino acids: CASSLTSASYNEQFF. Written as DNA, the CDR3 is TGTGCCAGCAGCCTAACTAGCGCCTCCTACAATGAGCAGTTCTTC.

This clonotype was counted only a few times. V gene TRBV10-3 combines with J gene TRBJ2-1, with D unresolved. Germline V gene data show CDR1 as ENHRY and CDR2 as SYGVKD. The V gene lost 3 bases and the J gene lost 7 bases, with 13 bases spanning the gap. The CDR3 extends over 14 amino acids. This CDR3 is CAISEGIGRNEQFF. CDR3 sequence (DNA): TGTGCCATCAGTGAAGGAATAGGTCGTAATGAGCAGTTCTTC.

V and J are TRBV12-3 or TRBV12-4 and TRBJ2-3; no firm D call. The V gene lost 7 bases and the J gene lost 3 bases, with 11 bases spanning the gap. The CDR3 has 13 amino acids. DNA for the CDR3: TGTGCCAGCATGATTTCTTTAACAGATACGCAGTATTTT. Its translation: CASMISLTDTQYF.

In nucleotides, the CDR3 is TGTGCCAGCAGTTACGCCGACCGACAGGGGGCTGAAGCTTTCTTT. Protein product: CASSYADRQGAEAFF. The genes are TRBV6-2 or TRBV6-3 and TRBJ1-1; 9 nucleotides agree with TRBD1. Germline loops: CDR1 MNHEY, CDR2 SVGEGT. This CDR3 has 15 amino acids. J lost 6 bases, V lost 2 bases, and 7 bases had no gene match.

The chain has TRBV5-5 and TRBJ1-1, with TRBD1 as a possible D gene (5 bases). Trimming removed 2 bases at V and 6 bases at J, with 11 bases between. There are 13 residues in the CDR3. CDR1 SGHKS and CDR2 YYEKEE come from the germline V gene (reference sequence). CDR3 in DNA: TGTGCCAGCAGCTTTCCCTTGACAGCTGAAGCTTTCTTT. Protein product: CASSFPLTAEAFF.

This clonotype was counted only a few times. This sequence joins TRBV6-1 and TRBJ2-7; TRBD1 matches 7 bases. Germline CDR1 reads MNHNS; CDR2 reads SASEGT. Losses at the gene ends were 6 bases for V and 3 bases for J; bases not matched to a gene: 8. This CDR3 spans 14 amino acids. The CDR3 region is CASSRQGADYEQYF. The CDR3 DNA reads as TGTGCCAGCAGCCGACAGGGTGCGGACTACGAGCAGTACTTC.

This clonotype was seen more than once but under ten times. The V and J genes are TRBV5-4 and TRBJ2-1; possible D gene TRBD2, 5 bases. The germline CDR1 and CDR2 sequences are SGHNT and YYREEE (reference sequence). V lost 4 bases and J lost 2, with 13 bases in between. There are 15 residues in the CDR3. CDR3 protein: CASSNRAEPYNEQFF. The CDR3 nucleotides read TGTGCCAGCAGCAATAGAGCGGAGCCCTACAATGAGCAGTTCTTC. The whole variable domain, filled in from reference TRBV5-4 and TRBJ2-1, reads ETGVTQSPTHLIKTRGQQVTLRCSSQSGHNTVSWYQQALGQGPQFIFQYYREEENGRGNFPPRFSGLQFPNYSSELNVNALELDDSALYLCASSNRAEPYNEQFFGPGTRLTVL.

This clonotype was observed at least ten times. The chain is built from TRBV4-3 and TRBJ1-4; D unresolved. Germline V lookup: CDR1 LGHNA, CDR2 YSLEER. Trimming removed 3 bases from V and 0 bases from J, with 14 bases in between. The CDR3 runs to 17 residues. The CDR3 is CASSHQLRAATNEKLFF. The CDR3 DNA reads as TGCGCCAGCAGCCATCAATTGAGGGCAGCAACTAATGAAAAACTGTTTTTT.

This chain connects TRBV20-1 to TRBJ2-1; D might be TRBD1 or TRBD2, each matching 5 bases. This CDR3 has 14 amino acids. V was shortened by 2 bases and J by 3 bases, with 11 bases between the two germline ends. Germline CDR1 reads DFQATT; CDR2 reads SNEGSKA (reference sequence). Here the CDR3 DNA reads TGCAGTGCTAGACCCGGGACGGACTACAATGAGCAGTTCTTC. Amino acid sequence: CSARPGTDYNEQFF.

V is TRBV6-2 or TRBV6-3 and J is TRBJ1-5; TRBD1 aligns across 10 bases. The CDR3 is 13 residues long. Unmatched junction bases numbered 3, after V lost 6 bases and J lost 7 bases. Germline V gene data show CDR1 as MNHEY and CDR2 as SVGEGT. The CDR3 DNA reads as TGTGCCAGCAGGGACAGGGGGAGACAGCCCCAGCATTTT. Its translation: CASRDRGRQPQHF.

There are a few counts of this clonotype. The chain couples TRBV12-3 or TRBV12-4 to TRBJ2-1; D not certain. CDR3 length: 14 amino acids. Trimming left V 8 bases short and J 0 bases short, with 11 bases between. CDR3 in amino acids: CASAYFSSYNEQFF. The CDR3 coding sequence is TGTGCCAGCGCTTACTTTAGCTCCTACAATGAGCAGTTCTTC.

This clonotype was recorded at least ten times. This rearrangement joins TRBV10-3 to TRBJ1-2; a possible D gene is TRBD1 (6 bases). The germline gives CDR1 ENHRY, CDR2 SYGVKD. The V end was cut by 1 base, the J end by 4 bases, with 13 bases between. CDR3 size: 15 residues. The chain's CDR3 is CAISEFRGESYGYTF. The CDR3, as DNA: TGTGCCATCAGTGAGTTCAGGGGCGAATCCTATGGCTACACCTTC.

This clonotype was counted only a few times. CDR3 sequence reads: CASSLVSSAYEQYF. CDR3 nucleotide sequence: TGTGCCAGCAGCTTAGTTTCTAGCGCTTACGAGCAGTACTTC. The rearrangement links TRBV7-2 to TRBJ2-7, with a weak D call TRBD2 (6 bases). Germline lookup yields CDR1 SGHTA and CDR2 FQGNSA. Trimming shortened V by 1 base and J by 4 bases, and 11 bases separated the two germline ends. The CDR3 is 14 amino acids.